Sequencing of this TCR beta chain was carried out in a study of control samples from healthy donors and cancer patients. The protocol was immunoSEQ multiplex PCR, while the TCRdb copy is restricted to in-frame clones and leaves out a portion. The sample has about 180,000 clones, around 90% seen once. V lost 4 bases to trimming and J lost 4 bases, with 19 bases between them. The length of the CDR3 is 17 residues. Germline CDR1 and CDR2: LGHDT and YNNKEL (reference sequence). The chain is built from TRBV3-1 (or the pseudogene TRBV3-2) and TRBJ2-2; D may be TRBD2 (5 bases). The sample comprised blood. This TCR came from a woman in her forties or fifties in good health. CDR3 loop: CASSRILSASSTGELFF. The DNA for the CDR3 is TGTGCCAGCAGCCGGATTCTTTCGGCTAGCAGCACCGGGGAGCTGTTTTTT.